Below are 9 T cell receptor beta chains sequenced from a single sample in a study of T cell changes during pregnancy in multiple sclerosis. The data were produced by immunoSEQ multiplex PCR, yet TCRdb's version contains in-frame clones alone and is incomplete. The sample holds roughly 56,000 clones, over 75% seen once. This material consisted of peripheral blood, taken in the first trimester of pregnancy. These receptor sequences come from a female donor with multiple sclerosis, enrolled in a pregnancy study.

The sample holds one count of this clone. The chain is built from TRBV11-2 and TRBJ2-7; the match to TRBD1 covers 7 bases. Germline V gives CDR1 SGHAT, CDR2 FQNNGV. The CDR3 totals 17 residues. Trimming cost V 6 bases and J 1 base; bases outside gene matches: 15. Here the CDR3 reads CASSLRKGALLSYEQYF. DNA for the CDR3: TGTGCCAGCAGTTTGCGTAAGGGGGCATTATTGTCCTACGAGCAGTACTTC.

The chain links TRBV2 to TRBJ1-2; D is perhaps TRBD1 (6 bases). Germline values: CDR1 SNHLY, CDR2 FYNNEI. The CDR3 loop spans 13 amino acids. Between the trimmed V and J ends, which lost 4 bases and 6 bases, there was a span of 12 bases. CDR3 region: CASSGNRENGYTF. The DNA for the CDR3 is TGTGCCAGCAGTGGGAACAGGGAGAATGGCTACACCTTC.

V gene TRBV30 combines with J gene TRBJ2-3; 12 bases line up with TRBD2. Germline assignment: CDR1 GTSNPN and CDR2 SVGIG (reference sequence). This CDR3 is 15 amino acids long. The V segment lost 1 base and the J segment 4 bases; nucleotides outside the gene matches: 3. Here the CDR3 DNA reads TGTGCCTGGAGTGCTAGCGGGAGGGCCCCAGATACGCAGTATTTT. Its protein is CAWSASGRAPDTQYF. The whole variable domain, remainder taken from reference TRBV30 and TRBJ2-3, is SQTIHQWPATLVQPVGSPLSLECTVEGTSNPNLYWYRQAAGRGLQLLFYSVGIGQISSEVPQNLSASRPQDRQFILSSKKLLLSDSGFYLCAWSASGRAPDTQYFGPGTRLTVL.

The V gene is TRBV9, the J gene TRBJ2-5, with 8 bases aligning to TRBD1. Gene TRBJ2-7 matches the end of the DNA better, so the J call may be wrong. The length of the CDR3 is 15 residues. CDR1 and CDR2 from the germline V gene are SGDLS and YYNGEE. CDR3 bases: TGTGCCAGCAGCCTAGGGACAGGAAGCTCCTACGAGCAGTACTTC. Residues: CASSLGTGSSYEQYF.

The V and J genes are TRBV30 and TRBJ1-1; maybe TRBD1 (5 bases). Trimming removed 2 bases from V and 3 bases from J, with 7 bases in between. Looked up from germline, CDR1 is GTSNPN and CDR2 is SVGIG (reference sequence). The CDR3 has 12 amino acids. The CDR3 region has the DNA TGTGCCTGGAGTCTACAGGACACTGAAGCTTTCTTT. Translation gives CAWSLQDTEAFF.

The chain links TRBV11-3 to TRBJ2-7; weak D call: TRBD2 (6 bases). The V gene's germline CDR1 is SGHNT and CDR2 YENEEA. V was pared by 1 base and J by 4 bases, with 8 bases between. The length of the CDR3 is 13 residues. The CDR3 is CASSLGGGYEQYF. DNA of the CDR3: TGTGCCAGCAGCTTAGGAGGAGGGTACGAGCAGTACTTC.

The V call is TRBV19, the J call TRBJ2-7; weak D call: TRBD1 (6 bases). The germline V gene has CDR1 LNHDA and CDR2 SQIVND (reference sequence). Deletions cut 2 bases from V and 4 bases from J, with 12 bases between. The CDR3 totals 14 residues. The CDR3 bases are TGTGCCAGTAGTATACAGGGGAGATTGTACGAGCAGTACTTC. Translation gives CASSIQGRLYEQYF.

The CDR3 DNA reads as TGTGCCAGCAGTAGGATGCCGGGGCTAAAAAGGGGGACTGAAGCTTTCTTT. Amino acid sequence: CASSRMPGLKRGTEAFF. The gene calls are TRBV28 and TRBJ1-1; a possible D gene is TRBD1 (6 bases). CDR3 length equals 17 residues. V was pared by 5 bases and J by 5 bases, with 24 bases between. Looked up from germline, CDR1 is MDHEN and CDR2 is SYDVKM.

The V and J genes are TRBV6-4 and TRBJ2-3, with D possibly TRBD2 on 6 matching bases. The CDR3 totals 15 residues. The V gene lost 6 bases and the J gene lost 4 bases, with 17 bases spanning the gap. Germline V gene lookup returns CDR1 MRHNA and CDR2 SNTAGT. The CDR3 loop is CASSAGNLEADTQYF. In DNA, the CDR3 is TGTGCCAGCAGCGCGGGAAACTTAGAGGCAGATACGCAGTATTTT.